This TCR beta chain was sequenced during a study of control samples from healthy donors and cancer patients. Method: immunoSEQ multiplex PCR; TCRdb's copy keeps in-frame clones and lacks some. The sample has 100,000 to 150,000 clones; around nine tenths are singletons. Germline V gene sequence: CDR1 SGHRS, CDR2 YFSETQ. There are 15 residues in the CDR3. Trimming took off 0 bases at V and 2 bases at J, with 9 bases between the two ends. Input material: PBMCs. The chain couples TRBV5-1 to TRBJ1-5; tentative D call: TRBD1 (5 bases). This receptor was taken from a man aged 45-65 years with head and neck cancer. CDR3 amino acids: CASSLGPGGNQPQHF. In nucleotides, the CDR3 is TGCGCCAGCAGCTTGGGGCCGGGGGGCAATCAGCCCCAGCATTTT.